The clone carrying this T cell receptor (beta chain) appeared a few times. The antigen is undetermined. The CDR3 contains 16 residues. The germline V gene encodes CDR1 SQVTM and CDR2 ANQGSEA. Trimming cost V 0 bases and J 6 bases; bases outside gene matches: 4. As it was prepared, the TCRbeta library received unique molecular identifiers. TCRdb recomputed calls from the PCR reads with MiXCR, one row per CDR3 protein. Altogether hundreds of thousands of distinct CDR3 sequences are present, around a sixth being singletons, with the ten largest covering roughly two fifths. The sample belongs to a study of T-cell reconstitution after alpha-beta-depleted transplantation in children. General study points: Alpha-beta T cells about two months after transplant reportedly derived from several hundred expanded graft clones. In some patients, recipient T cells and intrathymic progenitors surviving conditioning explained high day-60 diversity. From newly produced T cells came most of the T-cell counts and diversity one year after transplant.

V usage is TRBV29-1 and J usage is TRBJ2-2, with 13 bases aligning to TRBD2. The sequencing used PBMCs, mostly from graft donor cells, collected 360 days after TCRalphabeta/CD19-depleted stem cell transplant. The TCR originated in a male patient aged 2 to 10 who had a stem cell transplant for acute lymphoblastic leukemia, so the T cells may come from the graft donor. The CDR3 sequence: CSVEEQLAGGPGELFF. CDR3 nucleotides: TGCAGCGTTGAAGAACAACTAGCGGGGGGGCCCGGGGAGCTGTTTTTT.